This note documents a single T cell receptor (beta chain) sequence. The data were taken from a study of blood T cell repertoires in COVID-19. For the study at large: PBMCs, B-cell-depleted T cells, or T cells provided the cDNA or gDNA that made up the material.

Repertoires were generated with immunoSEQ multiplex PCR, while TCRdb's copy carries only in-frame clones and drops some. The profile shows roughly 320,000 clones, about 82% of them singletons. This TCR came from a human donor in a cohort sampled during active COVID-19. Specimen: peripheral blood.

This CDR3 is CASSYSGTGAFF. For the CDR3, the DNA is TGCGCCAGCAGCTACTCCGGGACAGGAGCTTTCTTT. The genes are TRBV5-1 and TRBJ1-1, with 8 positions matching TRBD1. The CDR3 covers 12 residues. V shed 3 bases, J shed 10 bases, and the junction held 5 bases outside the gene matches. CDR1 is SGHRS and CDR2 is YFSETQ in the germline V gene.